The 2 T cell receptor beta chains in this list originate from one sample, sequenced in a study of blood T cells in healthy people across ages. With a J-beta primer mix and a sample-barcoded 5' primer, a second PCR ran 7 to 11 cycles. TCRdb analysed the 5' RACE reads with MiXCR anew, one entry per CDR3 protein. The sample holds about 830,000 distinct CDR3 sequences, roughly 60% seen once. The sequenced sample was blood. All receptors derive from a man in his thirties or forties in good health.

V gene TRBV6-2 or TRBV6-3 combines with J gene TRBJ2-4; no clear D gene. Judging by the DNA end, TRBJ2-7 fits better; the J call may be wrong. CDR3 length: 12 residues. The germline gives CDR1 MNHEY, CDR2 SVGEGT. CDR3: CASTTTFYEQYF. CDR3 bases: TGTGCCAGCACGACGACTTTCTACGAGCAGTACTTC.

The rearrangement uses TRBV6-4 and TRBJ2-3; TRBD1 matches 9 bases. Germline values: CDR1 MRHNA, CDR2 SNTAGT. V dropped 5 bases and J dropped 4; count of bases not matched to a gene: 7. This CDR3 contains 15 residues. CDR3 sequence reads: CASSPGTGPADTQYF. The CDR3 DNA sequence: TGTGCCAGCAGTCCCGGGACAGGGCCTGCAGATACGCAGTATTTT.